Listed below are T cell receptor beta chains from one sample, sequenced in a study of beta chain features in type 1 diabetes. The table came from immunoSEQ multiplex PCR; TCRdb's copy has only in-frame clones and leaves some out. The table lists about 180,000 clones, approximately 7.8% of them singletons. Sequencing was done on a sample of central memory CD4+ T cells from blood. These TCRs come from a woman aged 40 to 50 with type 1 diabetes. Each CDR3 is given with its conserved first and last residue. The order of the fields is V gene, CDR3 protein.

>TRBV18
CASSPTGTASSYEQYF
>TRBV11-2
CASRLGTGPSYEQYF
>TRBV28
CATLLSNYGYTF
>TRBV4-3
CASSPIGNAEAFF
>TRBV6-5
CASSSGTAYFGEQFF
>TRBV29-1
CSTVGAGVNTEAFF
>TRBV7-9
CASSFTGGNQPQHF
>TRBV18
CASSPLGQGDIQYF
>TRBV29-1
CSVVWRGLGEQYF
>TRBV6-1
CASSEGTGSLGANVLTF
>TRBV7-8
CASSQGTGGSPNYGYTF
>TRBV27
CASSLSPTDRDRGYTF
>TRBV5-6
CASSFRDRNTEAFF
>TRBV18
CASSPDLDTANYGYTF
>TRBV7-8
CASSFQGQHTEAFF
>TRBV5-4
CASSLDRGTNEKLFF
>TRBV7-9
CASSFSQETQYF
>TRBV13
CASSLRTGGSQPQHF
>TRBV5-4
CASSSQGTAGGHEQFF
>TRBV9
CASSAREGYTF
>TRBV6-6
CASSVEGWQPQHF
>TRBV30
CAWTMTGANYGYTF
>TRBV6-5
CASSYAGGAYEQYF
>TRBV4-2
CASSQLRNEQFF
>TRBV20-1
CSVTHGNEQYF
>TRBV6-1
CASSDRRNQPQHF